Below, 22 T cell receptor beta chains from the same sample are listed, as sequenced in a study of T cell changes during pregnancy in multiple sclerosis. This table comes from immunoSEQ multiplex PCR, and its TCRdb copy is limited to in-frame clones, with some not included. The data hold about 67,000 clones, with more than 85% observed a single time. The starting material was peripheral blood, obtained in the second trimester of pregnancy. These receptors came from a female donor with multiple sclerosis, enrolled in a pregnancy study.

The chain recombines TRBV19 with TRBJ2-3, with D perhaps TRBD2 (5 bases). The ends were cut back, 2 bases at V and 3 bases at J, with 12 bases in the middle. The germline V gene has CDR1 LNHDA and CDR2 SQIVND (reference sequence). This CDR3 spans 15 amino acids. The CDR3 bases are TGTGCCAGTAGTATAAGGGCAGGCGGGACAGATACGCAGTATTTT. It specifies CASSIRAGGTDTQYF.

CDR3 protein: CASSIVSGETQYF. DNA of the CDR3: TGTGCCAGTAGTATTGTTTCGGGGGAGACCCAGTACTTC. The gene calls are TRBV19 and TRBJ2-5, with a tentative D call TRBD2 (5 bases). The CDR3 runs to 13 residues. CDR1 is LNHDA and CDR2 is SQIVND in the germline V gene (reference sequence). Between the trimmed V and J ends, which lost 3 bases and 5 bases, there was a span of 10 bases.

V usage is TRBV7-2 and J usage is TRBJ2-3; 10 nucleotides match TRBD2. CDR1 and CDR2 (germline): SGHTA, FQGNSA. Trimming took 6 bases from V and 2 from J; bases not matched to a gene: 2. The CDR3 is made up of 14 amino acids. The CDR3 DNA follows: TGTGCCAGCAGTCTAGCGGGGGTCACAGATACGCAGTATTTT. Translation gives CASSLAGVTDTQYF.

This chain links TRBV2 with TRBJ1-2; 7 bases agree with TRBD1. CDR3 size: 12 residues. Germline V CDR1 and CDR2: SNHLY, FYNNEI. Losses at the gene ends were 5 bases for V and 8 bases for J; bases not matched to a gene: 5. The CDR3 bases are TGTGCCAGCAGTCAGGACAGGAGAGGCTACACCTTC. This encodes CASSQDRRGYTF.

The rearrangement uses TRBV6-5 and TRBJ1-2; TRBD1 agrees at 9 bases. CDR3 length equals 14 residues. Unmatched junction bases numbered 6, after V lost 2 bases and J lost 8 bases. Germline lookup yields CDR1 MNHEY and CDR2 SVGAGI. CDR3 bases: TGTGCCAGCAGTTACGGGGACAGGGCGAGCGGCTACACCTTC. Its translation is CASSYGDRASGYTF.

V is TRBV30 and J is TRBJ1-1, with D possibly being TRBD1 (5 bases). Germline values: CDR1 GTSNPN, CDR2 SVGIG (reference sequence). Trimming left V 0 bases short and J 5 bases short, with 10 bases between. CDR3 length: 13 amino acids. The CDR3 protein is CAWSVHPGTEAFF. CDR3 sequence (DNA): TGTGCCTGGAGTGTCCACCCAGGGACTGAAGCTTTCTTT.

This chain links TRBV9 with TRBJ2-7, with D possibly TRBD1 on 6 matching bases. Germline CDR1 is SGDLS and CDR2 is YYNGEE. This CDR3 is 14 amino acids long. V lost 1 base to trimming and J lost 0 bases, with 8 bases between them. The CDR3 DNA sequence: TGTGCCAGCAGCGTAACAGGGAGCTCCTACGAGCAGTACTTC. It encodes CASSVTGSSYEQYF.

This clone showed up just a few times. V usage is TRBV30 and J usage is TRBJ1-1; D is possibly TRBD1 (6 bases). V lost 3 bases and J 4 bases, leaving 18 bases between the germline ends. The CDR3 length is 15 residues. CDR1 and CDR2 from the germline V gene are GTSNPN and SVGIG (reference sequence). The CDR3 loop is CAWSGGPGLSTEAFF. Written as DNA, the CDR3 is TGTGCCTGGAGCGGGGGGCCGGGACTGAGCACTGAAGCTTTCTTT.

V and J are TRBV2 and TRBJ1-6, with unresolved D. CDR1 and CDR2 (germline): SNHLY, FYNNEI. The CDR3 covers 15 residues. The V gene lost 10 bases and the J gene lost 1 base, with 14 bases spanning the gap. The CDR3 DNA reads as TGTGCCACCACGGGATCGGATTCCTATAATTCACCCCTCCACTTT. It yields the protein CATTGSDSYNSPLHF.

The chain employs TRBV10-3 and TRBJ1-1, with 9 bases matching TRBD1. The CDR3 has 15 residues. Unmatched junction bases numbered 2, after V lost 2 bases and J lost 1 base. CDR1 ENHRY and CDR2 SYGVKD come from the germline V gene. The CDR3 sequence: CAISEGTGTNTEAFF. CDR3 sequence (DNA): TGTGCCATCAGTGAGGGGACAGGGACGAACACTGAAGCTTTCTTT.

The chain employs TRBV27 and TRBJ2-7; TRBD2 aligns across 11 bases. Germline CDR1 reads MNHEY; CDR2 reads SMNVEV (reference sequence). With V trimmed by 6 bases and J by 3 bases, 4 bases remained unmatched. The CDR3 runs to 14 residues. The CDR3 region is CASSLLAGGYEQYF. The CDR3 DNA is TGTGCCAGCAGCCTCCTAGCGGGAGGCTACGAGCAGTACTTC.

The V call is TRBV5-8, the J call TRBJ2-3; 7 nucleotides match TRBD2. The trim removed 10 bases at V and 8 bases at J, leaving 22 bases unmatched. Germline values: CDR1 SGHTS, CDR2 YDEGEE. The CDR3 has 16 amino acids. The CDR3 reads CAYQIPGLRVTGTQYF. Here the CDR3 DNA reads TGTGCCTACCAAATCCCGGGACTAAGGGTCACGGGTACGCAGTATTTT.

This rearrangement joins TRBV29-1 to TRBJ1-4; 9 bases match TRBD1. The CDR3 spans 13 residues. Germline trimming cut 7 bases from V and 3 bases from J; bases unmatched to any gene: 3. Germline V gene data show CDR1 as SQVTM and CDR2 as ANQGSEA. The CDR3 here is CSARDRANEKLFF. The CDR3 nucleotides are TGCAGCGCCCGGGACAGGGCTAATGAAAAACTGTTTTTT.

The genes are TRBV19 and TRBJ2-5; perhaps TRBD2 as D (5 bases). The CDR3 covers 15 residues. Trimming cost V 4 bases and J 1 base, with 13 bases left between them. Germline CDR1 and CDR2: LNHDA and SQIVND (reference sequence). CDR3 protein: CASSSQRRTQETQYF. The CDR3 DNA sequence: TGTGCCAGTAGTAGCCAGCGGAGGACCCAAGAGACCCAGTACTTC.

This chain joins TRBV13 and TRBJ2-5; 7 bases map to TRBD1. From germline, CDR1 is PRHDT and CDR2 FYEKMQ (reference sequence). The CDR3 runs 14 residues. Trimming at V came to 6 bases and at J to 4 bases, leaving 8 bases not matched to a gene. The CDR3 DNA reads TGTGCCAGCAGGAAAACAGGGGTTTCAGAGACCCAGTACTTC. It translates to CASRKTGVSETQYF.

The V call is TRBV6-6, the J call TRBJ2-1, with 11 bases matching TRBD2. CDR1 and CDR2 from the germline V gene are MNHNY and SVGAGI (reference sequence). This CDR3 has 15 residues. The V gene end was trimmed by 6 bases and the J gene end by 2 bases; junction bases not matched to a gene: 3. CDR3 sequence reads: CASRTGLAAYNEQFF. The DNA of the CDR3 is TGTGCCAGCAGAACGGGACTAGCGGCCTACAATGAGCAGTTCTTC.

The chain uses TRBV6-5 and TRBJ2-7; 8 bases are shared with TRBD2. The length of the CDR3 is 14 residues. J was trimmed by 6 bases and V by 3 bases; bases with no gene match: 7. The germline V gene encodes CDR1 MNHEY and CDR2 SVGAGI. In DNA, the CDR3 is TGTGCCAGCAGTTATTCGAGCGGGGGACCCGAGCAGTACTTC. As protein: CASSYSSGGPEQYF.

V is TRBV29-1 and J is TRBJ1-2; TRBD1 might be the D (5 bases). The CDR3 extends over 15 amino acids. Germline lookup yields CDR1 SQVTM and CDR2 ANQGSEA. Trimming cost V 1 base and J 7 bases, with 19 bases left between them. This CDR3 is CSVEATGQLRRGYTF. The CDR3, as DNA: TGCAGCGTTGAAGCAACTGGACAATTGCGTCGTGGCTACACCTTC. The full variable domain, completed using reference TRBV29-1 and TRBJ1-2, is SAVISQKPSRDICQRGTSLTIQCQVDSQVTMMFWYRQQPGQSLTLIATANQGSEATYESGFVIDKFPISRPNLTFSTLTVSNMSPEDSSIYLCSVEATGQLRRGYTFGSGTRLTVV.

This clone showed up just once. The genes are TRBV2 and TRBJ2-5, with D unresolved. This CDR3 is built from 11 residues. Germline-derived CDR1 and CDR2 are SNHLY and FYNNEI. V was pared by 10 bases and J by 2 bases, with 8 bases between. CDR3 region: CATKAQETQYF. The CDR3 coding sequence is TGTGCCACCAAAGCACAAGAGACCCAGTACTTC.

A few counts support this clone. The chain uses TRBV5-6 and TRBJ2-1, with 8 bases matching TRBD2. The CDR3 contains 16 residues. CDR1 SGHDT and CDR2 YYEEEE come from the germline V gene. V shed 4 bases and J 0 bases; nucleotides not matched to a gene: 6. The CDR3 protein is CASSLLAVSSYNEQFF. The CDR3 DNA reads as TGTGCCAGCAGCCTACTAGCGGTCAGCTCCTACAATGAGCAGTTCTTC. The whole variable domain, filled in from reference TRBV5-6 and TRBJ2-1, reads DAGVTQSPTHLIKTRGQQVTLRCSPKSGHDTVSWYQQALGQGPQFIFQYYEEEERQRGNFPDRFSGHQFPNYSSELNVNALLLGDSALYLCASSLLAVSSYNEQFFGPGTRLTVL.

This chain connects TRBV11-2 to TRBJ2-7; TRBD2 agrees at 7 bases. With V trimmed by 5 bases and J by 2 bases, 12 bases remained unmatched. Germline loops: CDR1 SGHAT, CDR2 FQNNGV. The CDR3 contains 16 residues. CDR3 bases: TGTGCCAGCAGCCCGGGGAGCGGGGCCCCCACCTACGAGCAGTACTTC. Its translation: CASSPGSGAPTYEQYF.

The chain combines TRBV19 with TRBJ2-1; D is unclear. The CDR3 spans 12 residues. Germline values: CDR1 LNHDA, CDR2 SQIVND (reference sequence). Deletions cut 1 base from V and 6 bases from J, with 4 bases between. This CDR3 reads CASSIASNEQFF. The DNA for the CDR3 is TGTGCCAGTAGTATAGCTAGCAATGAGCAGTTCTTC.